The clone carrying this TCR beta chain was picked up a small number of times. The data were taken from a study of regulatory T cells in long-lasting Graves disease. CDR3-region Arm-PCR and iRepertoire HTBI primers produced the TCR beta libraries. A single record per CDR3 protein comes from TCRdb applying MiXCR to the multiplex PCR reads. The data contain about 560,000 distinct CDR3 sequences, roughly 16% of them singletons. This CDR3 comprises 16 residues. Germline lookup yields CDR1 SGHRS and CDR2 YFSETQ. Trimming cost V 6 bases and J 5 bases, with 20 bases left between them. Time point meaning: newly diagnosed GD, antithyroid drugs for less than 3 months. PBMCs were the source of the RNA used for TCR sequencing. The same specimen was also included in a second study, on T cells in Graves' hyperthyroidism and ophthalmopathy.

The chain couples TRBV5-1 to TRBJ1-4, with a possible D match to TRBD1 (5 bases). Sample: peripheral blood mononuclear cells (PBMCs), taken at new diagnosis, from a patient treated with antithyroid drugs. This sequence was found in a man between 18 and 35 years old with Graves disease. This CDR3 is CASKAGPLAANEKLFF. CDR3 sequence (DNA): TGCGCCAGCAAGGCAGGGCCCTTGGCAGCAAATGAAAAACTGTTTTTT.